This T cell receptor beta chain was sequenced during a study of cytomegalovirus exposure and HLA in healthy donors. Trimming shortened V by 3 bases and J by 3 bases, and 8 bases separated the two germline ends. Per the germline V gene, CDR1 is SNHLY and CDR2 is FYNNEI. The CDR3 totals 13 residues. Notes on the study in general: Under in vitro conditions, a few CMV-associated chains were confirmed as specific for CMV antigens. Later analysis associated a missense DCLRE1C variant with TCR beta V- and J-gene trimming.

Regarding donors, all were healthy bone marrow donors. On this clone: Its antigen is not identified.

Use of 60 Vbeta and 13 Jbeta primers characterized the PCR. Measured with immunoSEQ multiplex PCR; TCRdb has only the in-frame clones, and not every one. In all, the sample yields some 42,000 clones. The genes are TRBV2 and TRBJ1-1; possibly TRBD1 for D (5 bases). This receptor was taken from a man between 25 and 39 years old in good health and CMV-seronegative. The source material was PBMCs. CDR3 loop: CASSEDTDTEAFF. The CDR3 DNA follows: TGTGCCAGCAGTGAGGACACGGACACTGAAGCTTTCTTT.